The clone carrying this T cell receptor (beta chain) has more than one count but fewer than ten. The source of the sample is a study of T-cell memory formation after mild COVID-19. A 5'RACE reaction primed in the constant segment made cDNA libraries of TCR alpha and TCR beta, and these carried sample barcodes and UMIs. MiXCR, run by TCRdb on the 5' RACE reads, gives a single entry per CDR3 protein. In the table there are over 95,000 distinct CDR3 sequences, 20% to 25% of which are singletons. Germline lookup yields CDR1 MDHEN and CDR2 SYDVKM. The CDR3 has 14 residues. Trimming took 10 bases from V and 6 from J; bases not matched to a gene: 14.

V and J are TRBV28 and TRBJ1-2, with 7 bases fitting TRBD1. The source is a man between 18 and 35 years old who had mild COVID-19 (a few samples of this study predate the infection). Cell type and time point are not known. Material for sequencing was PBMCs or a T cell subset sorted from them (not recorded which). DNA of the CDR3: TGTGCCACCAGCAGACTTACAGGGGACCATGGCTACACCTTC. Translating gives CATSRLTGDHGYTF.